This T cell receptor (beta chain) was identified during a study of cytomegalovirus exposure and HLA in healthy donors. Across the whole study: Roughly 80 million unique TCRs from HLA-typed donors made up an early data release.

A note on this clone: The antigen is undetermined.

This CDR3 region has 16 residues. V lost 0 bases and J lost 2; bases outside the gene matches: 6. CDR1 and CDR2 from the germline V gene are MGHRA and YSYEKL. A multiplex PCR was run with 60 Vbeta primers and 13 Jbeta primers. Sequencing used immunoSEQ multiplex PCR; TCRdb keeps in-frame clones, though not all of them. The top ten hold 1.5% to 2% of the sample, which has approximately 210,000 clones, roughly 79% seen once. Study-level points and caveats: Researchers reported that a few CMV-associated chains were confirmed in vitro as CMV antigen-specific.

The V and J genes are TRBV4-1 and TRBJ2-7, with TRBD1 matching over 8 bases. The clonotype comes from a male donor in good health and CMV-seronegative. Material: PBMCs. The chain's CDR3 is CASSQDLPGGPYEQYF. The CDR3 nucleotides are TGCGCCAGCAGCCAAGATCTCCCAGGGGGCCCCTACGAGCAGTACTTC.